This T cell receptor beta chain came from a study of spatial heterogeneity in lung cancer. The overall study: Bulk RNA-seq from matched material yielded a T cell module score that correlated strongly with TCR transcript counts in tumor regions. Overall study results and limits: The study found that ubiquitous and regional expanded TCR counts tracked ubiquitous and regional nonsynonymous mutations, respectively. Higher tumor mutation counts went along with higher counts of expanded intratumoral alpha and beta TCRs.

CDR1 is MNHEY and CDR2 is SVGAGI in the germline V gene. The CDR3 length is 14 residues. V dropped 7 bases and J dropped 8; count of bases not matched to a gene: 6. This clonotype has a handful of counts. Its specificity is unknown. Every TCR cDNA molecule carried a tag that served as a unique molecular identifier. TCRdb re-called the 5' RACE reads through MiXCR, storing one row per CDR3 protein. There are several thousand distinct CDR3 sequences in the sample; around 13% occur only once, and roughly a tenth lies in the top ten. The sample's time point: sample taken at primary tumor resection. The origin of this receptor is a female donor with early-stage non-small cell lung cancer. The rearrangement joins TRBV6-5 to TRBJ2-3, with 13 nucleotides matching TRBD2. This sample comprised lung tumor tissue, obtained at surgery. CDR3 protein: CASTGLAGAGTQYF. DNA of the CDR3: TGTGCCAGCACCGGACTAGCGGGGGCAGGTACGCAGTATTTT.